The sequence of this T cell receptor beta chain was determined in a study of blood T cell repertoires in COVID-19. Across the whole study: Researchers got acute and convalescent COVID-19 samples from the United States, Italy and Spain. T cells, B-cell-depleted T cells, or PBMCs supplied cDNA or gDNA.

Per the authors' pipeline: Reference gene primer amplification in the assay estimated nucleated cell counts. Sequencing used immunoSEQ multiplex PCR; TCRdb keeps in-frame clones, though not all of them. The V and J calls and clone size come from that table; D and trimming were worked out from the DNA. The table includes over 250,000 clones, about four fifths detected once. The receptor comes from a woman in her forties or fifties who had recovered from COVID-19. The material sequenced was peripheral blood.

The chain's CDR3 is CASMPGTVYNEQFF. DNA for the CDR3: TGTGCCAGCATGCCCGGGACAGTATACAATGAGCAGTTCTTC. V and J are TRBV2 and TRBJ2-1; 7 bases are shared with TRBD1. This CDR3 comprises 14 residues. Trimming cost V 7 bases and J 4 bases; bases outside gene matches: 7. Germline-derived CDR1 and CDR2 are SNHLY and FYNNEI. The whole variable domain, remainder taken from reference TRBV2 and TRBJ2-1, is EPEVTQTPSHQVTQMGQEVILRCVPISNHLYFYWYRQILGQKVEFLVSFYNNEISEKSEIFDDQFSVERPDGSNFTLKIRSTKLEDSAMYFCASMPGTVYNEQFFGPGTRLTVL.